The 23 T cell receptor beta chains below come from one sample, sequenced in a study of cytomegalovirus exposure and HLA in healthy donors. Amplification used 60 Vbeta primers and 13 Jbeta primers. Measured with immunoSEQ multiplex PCR; TCRdb has only the in-frame clones, and not every one. The data show 150,000 to 200,000 clones, over 75% seen once. Material for sequencing was PBMCs. These receptors all come from a girl less than two years old in good health and CMV-seronegative.

This clone was counted between two and nine times. The chain couples TRBV7-6 to TRBJ2-5, with TRBD2 matching 7 bases. The CDR3 extends over 16 amino acids. Germline CDR1 reads SGHVS; CDR2 reads FNYEAQ. J was trimmed by 3 bases and V by 5 bases; bases with no gene match: 12. CDR3 protein: CASSPRLASAKETQYF. In DNA form, the CDR3 reads TGTGCCAGCAGCCCCCGACTAGCCTCCGCTAAAGAGACCCAGTACTTC.

The table lists this clone with a count of one. V and J are TRBV5-4 and TRBJ1-1; TRBD1 might be the D (6 bases). Germline V gene data show CDR1 as SGHNT and CDR2 as YYREEE (reference sequence). Trimming took off 0 bases at V and 0 bases at J, with 9 bases between the two ends. The CDR3 sequence is 15 residues long. CDR3 nucleotide sequence: TGTGCCAGCAGCTTGGTACAGGGTATGAACACTGAAGCTTTCTTT. It specifies CASSLVQGMNTEAFF.

V gene TRBV25-1 combines with J gene TRBJ2-7, with a tentative D call TRBD1 (5 bases). Germline assignment: CDR1 MGHDK and CDR2 SYGVNS. V was cut by 1 base and J by 5 bases, with 15 bases left in between. This CDR3 region has 15 residues. In DNA form, the CDR3 reads TGTGCCAGCAGTGAATTGGGGCAGGGAAGTAACGAGCAGTACTTC. This gives the protein CASSELGQGSNEQYF.

V gene TRBV7-3 combines with J gene TRBJ2-2, with D hard to call. The V end was cut by 2 bases, the J end by 1 base, with 2 bases between. Germline CDR1 reads SGHTA; CDR2 reads FQGTGA. There are 13 residues in the CDR3. The CDR3 bases are TGTGCCAGCAGCTTACTGAACACCGGGGAGCTGTTTTTT. Its protein product is CASSLLNTGELFF.

This chain uses TRBV6-5 with TRBJ1-5; 7 nucleotides align to TRBD1. From germline, CDR1 is MNHEY and CDR2 SVGAGI. Trimming took 4 bases from V and 5 from J; bases not matched to a gene: 2. The CDR3 is made up of 13 amino acids. The CDR3 DNA reads as TGTGCCAGCAGTTGGGACAGTTATCAGCCCCAGCATTTT. Amino acids: CASSWDSYQPQHF.

V usage is TRBV18 and J usage is TRBJ2-1; D may be TRBD2 (6 bases). The CDR3 sequence is 14 residues long. Germline CDR1 KGHSH, CDR2 LQKENI. Trimming took 3 bases from V and 8 from J, leaving 14 bases between them. CDR3 loop: CASSPPPAGHEQFF. CDR3 nucleotide sequence: TGTGCCAGCTCACCCCCGCCAGCGGGCCATGAGCAGTTCTTC.

V is TRBV18 and J is TRBJ2-5; a weak D match, TRBD1 (6 bases). Germline V gene data show CDR1 as KGHSH and CDR2 as LQKENI. V shed 5 bases and J shed 3 bases, with 7 bases lying between them. The CDR3 extends over 12 amino acids. CDR3 nucleotides: TGTGCCAGCTCAAGGACAGAAGAGACCCAGTACTTC. Residues: CASSRTEETQYF.

The chain has TRBV5-1 and TRBJ1-4; D not certain. In germline, CDR1 is SGHRS, CDR2 YFSETQ. The CDR3 consists of 13 residues. V lost 7 bases and J lost 4, with 11 bases in between. CDR3 coding DNA: TGCGCCAGCCCCACGGGGATTAATGAAAAACTGTTTTTT. Protein product: CASPTGINEKLFF. The variable domain in full, with the rest retrieved from reference TRBV5-1 and TRBJ1-4, is KAGVTQTPRYLIKTRGQQVTLSCSPISGHRSVSWYQQTPGQGLQFLFEYFSETQRNKGNFPGRFSGRQFSNSRSEMNVSTLELGDSALYLCASPTGINEKLFFGSGTQLSVL.

The V and J genes are TRBV9 and TRBJ1-4; TRBD1 might be the D (6 bases). This CDR3 comprises 14 residues. Germline V lookup: CDR1 SGDLS, CDR2 YYNGEE. V was pared by 0 bases and J by 8 bases, with 11 bases between. The CDR3 DNA reads TGTGCCAGCAGCGTAGACCCGGGGGGCGAAAAACTGTTTTTT. This gives the protein CASSVDPGGEKLFF.

The gene calls are TRBV7-9 and TRBJ2-2; 8 bases are shared with TRBD1. This CDR3 region has 15 residues. With V trimmed by 8 bases and J by 6 bases, 11 bases remained unmatched. Germline V gene sequence: CDR1 SEHNR, CDR2 FQNEAQ (reference sequence). CDR3 sequence: CASVAPGQVPGELFF. As DNA, the CDR3 is TGTGCCAGCGTCGCTCCGGGACAGGTCCCCGGGGAGCTGTTTTTT. The full variable domain, completed using reference TRBV7-9 and TRBJ2-2, is DTGVSQNPRHKITKRGQNVTFRCDPISEHNRLYWYRQTLGQGPEFLTYFQNEAQLEKSRLLSDRFSAERPKGSFSTLEIQRTEQGDSAMYLCASVAPGQVPGELFFGEGSRLTVL.

The chain links TRBV10-3 to TRBJ1-5; D is uncertain. This CDR3 spans 13 amino acids. Germline lookup yields CDR1 ENHRY and CDR2 SYGVKD. V shed 2 bases and J shed 4 bases, with 6 bases lying between them. The CDR3 region is CAISEEANQPQHF. As DNA, the CDR3 is TGTGCCATCAGTGAGGAGGCAAATCAGCCCCAGCATTTT.

The rearrangement uses TRBV9 and TRBJ2-5; D is perhaps TRBD2 (6 bases). The V gene lost 4 bases and the J gene lost 3 bases, with 16 bases spanning the gap. The CDR3 is 15 amino acids. The germline V gene encodes CDR1 SGDLS and CDR2 YYNGEE. CDR3 protein: CASSLLPGGKETQYF. The CDR3 DNA sequence: TGTGCCAGCAGCCTCCTCCCCGGCGGGAAAGAGACCCAGTACTTC.

The V gene is TRBV5-4, the J gene TRBJ2-5, with 8 bases lining up with TRBD1. Germline V CDR1 and CDR2: SGHNT, YYREEE (reference sequence). V shed 1 base, J shed 4 bases, and the junction held 3 bases outside the gene matches. The CDR3 is 14 residues long. CDR3 nucleotides: TGTGCCAGCAGCTTGACCGACAGGGGAGAGACCCAGTACTTC. Its translation is CASSLTDRGETQYF.

The rearrangement uses TRBV4-3 and TRBJ2-7; 7 bases line up with TRBD2. The trim removed 0 bases at V and 4 bases at J, leaving 9 bases unmatched. CDR3 size: 16 residues. Germline values: CDR1 LGHNA, CDR2 YSLEER. This CDR3 is CASSQERLARPYEQYF. The CDR3, as DNA: TGCGCCAGCAGCCAAGAACGACTAGCCCGACCTTACGAGCAGTACTTC.

The chain uses TRBV2 and TRBJ1-5; D gene uncertain. V was pared by 7 bases and J by 1 base, with 8 bases between. CDR1 and CDR2 from the germline V gene are SNHLY and FYNNEI. The length of the CDR3 is 13 residues. CDR3 in amino acids: CASTAFSNQPQHF. In nucleotides, the CDR3 is TGTGCCAGCACTGCGTTCAGCAATCAGCCCCAGCATTTT.

CDR3 in amino acids: CAWSTRTGSGGEKLFF. The CDR3 region has the DNA TGTGCCTGGAGTACCCGGACAGGGTCAGGCGGTGAAAAACTGTTTTTT. J is TRBJ1-4 and V is TRBV30, with 8 positions matching TRBD1. This CDR3 spans 16 amino acids. Germline V gene sequence: CDR1 GTSNPN, CDR2 SVGIG (reference sequence). Trimming at V came to 2 bases and at J to 7 bases, leaving 12 bases not matched to a gene.

The rearrangement links TRBV19 to TRBJ1-5; perhaps TRBD1 as D (5 bases). The CDR3 has 14 amino acids. CDR1 and CDR2 from the germline V gene are LNHDA and SQIVND (reference sequence). V lost 4 bases and J 2 bases, leaving 9 bases between the germline ends. CDR3 nucleotide sequence: TGTGCCAGTAGTAGCGACAGTGGCAATCAGCCCCAGCATTTT. This sequence encodes CASSSDSGNQPQHF. The full variable domain, its missing parts supplied by reference TRBV19 and TRBJ1-5, is DGGITQSPKYLFRKEGQNVTLSCEQNLNHDAMYWYRQDPGQGLRLIYYSQIVNDFQKGDIAEGYSVSREKKESFPLTVTSAQKNPTAFYLCASSSDSGNQPQHFGDGTRLSIL.

This clone occurred a few times. V usage is TRBV20-1 and J usage is TRBJ2-7; no definite D call. The CDR3 loop spans 11 amino acids. Germline lookup yields CDR1 DFQATT and CDR2 SNEGSKA (reference sequence). Trimming cost V 7 bases and J 3 bases, with 10 bases left between them. CDR3: CSGWSSYEQYF. CDR3 nucleotides: TGCAGTGGATGGTCCAGCTACGAGCAGTACTTC.

The V and J genes are TRBV6-5 and TRBJ2-3, with D possibly matching TRBD1 (6 bases). V lost 0 bases to trimming and J lost 2 bases, with 9 bases between them. The length of the CDR3 is 15 residues. Germline lookup yields CDR1 MNHEY and CDR2 SVGAGI. CDR3 in DNA: TGTGCCAGCAGTTACTCCAGGGGTATCACAGATACGCAGTATTTT. Translation gives CASSYSRGITDTQYF.

The chain has TRBV27 and TRBJ2-1; 12 positions agree with TRBD2. V dropped 5 bases and J dropped 5; count of bases not matched to a gene: 4. Germline CDR1 is MNHEY and CDR2 is SMNVEV (reference sequence). The CDR3 runs to 15 residues. In DNA form, the CDR3 reads TGTGCCAGCAGTCTCCGACTAGCGGGGGACAATGAGCAGTTCTTC. It translates to CASSLRLAGDNEQFF.

The chain couples TRBV6-6 to TRBJ2-3; D not resolved. The CDR3 contains 12 residues. The germline CDR1 and CDR2 sequences are MNHNY and SVGAGI (reference sequence). Trimming took off 7 bases at V and 1 base at J, with 6 bases between the two ends. CDR3 region: CASNLGTDTQYF. The CDR3 DNA follows: TGTGCCAGCAACCTAGGCACAGATACGCAGTATTTT.

The genes are TRBV6-1 and TRBJ2-7, with TRBD2 matching over 12 bases. V trimming: 6 bases; J trimming: 4 bases; junction bases outside the gene matches: 7. The CDR3 loop spans 15 amino acids. Germline V gives CDR1 MNHNS, CDR2 SASEGT. The CDR3: CASSLGLAGQYEQYF. CDR3 sequence (DNA): TGTGCCAGCAGCCTTGGACTAGCGGGACAATACGAGCAGTACTTC.

The V call is TRBV4-2, the J call TRBJ2-1, with TRBD2 identical over 12 bases. The germline V gene has CDR1 LGHNA and CDR2 YNFKEQ. Germline trimming cut 0 bases from V and 7 bases from J; bases unmatched to any gene: 4. This CDR3 spans 16 amino acids. CDR3 loop: CASSQDRLAGVNEQFF. The CDR3 DNA is TGTGCCAGCAGCCAAGATCGACTAGCGGGAGTAAATGAGCAGTTCTTC.